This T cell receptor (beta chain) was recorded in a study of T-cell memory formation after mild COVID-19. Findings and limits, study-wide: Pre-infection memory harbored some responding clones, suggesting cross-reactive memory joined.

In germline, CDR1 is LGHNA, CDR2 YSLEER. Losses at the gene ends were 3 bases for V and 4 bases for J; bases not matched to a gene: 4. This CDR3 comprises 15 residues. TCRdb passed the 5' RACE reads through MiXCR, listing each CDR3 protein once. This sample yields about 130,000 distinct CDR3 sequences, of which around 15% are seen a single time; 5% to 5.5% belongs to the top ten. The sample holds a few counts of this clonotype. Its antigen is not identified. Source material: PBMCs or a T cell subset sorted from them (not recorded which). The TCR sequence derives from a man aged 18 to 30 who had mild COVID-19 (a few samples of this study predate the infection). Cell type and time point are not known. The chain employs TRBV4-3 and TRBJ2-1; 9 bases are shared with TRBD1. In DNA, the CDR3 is TGCGCCAGCAGCCAGGAGGGACAGGGTTACAATGAGCAGTTCTTC. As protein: CASSQEGQGYNEQFF.